These T cell receptor beta chains were read from a single sample in a study of blood T cell repertoires in COVID-19. Clones were sequenced by immunoSEQ multiplex PCR, and TCRdb holds only the in-frame ones, with some missing. This sample yields around 43,000 clones, of which about 90% are seen a single time; 9% belongs to the top ten. Sequences were obtained from peripheral blood. The receptor set was obtained from a woman aged 70-85 years with acute or convalescent COVID-19. CDR3s include the opening cysteine and the closing phenylalanine or tryptophan. D genes are given only for firm matches. Rows give clone size only sometimes, using once, few, many, or a class for an expanded clone.

d_gene: -; j_gene: TRBJ1-5; abundance: few; v_gene: TRBV7-2; CDR3nt: TGTGCCAGCAGCTCACAGGGACAGCCCCAGCATTTT; CDR3aa: CASSSQGQPQHF
d_gene: TRBD1; j_gene: TRBJ1-6; abundance: -; v_gene: TRBV18; CDR3nt: TGTGCCAGCTCACCAGGCTTGACAGGGAACAGTTCACCCCTCCACTTT; CDR3aa: CASSPGLTGNSSPLHF
d_gene: TRBD1; j_gene: TRBJ1-2; abundance: once; v_gene: TRBV11-3; CDR3nt: TGTGCCAGCAGCCAGGGACAGGAACCCTCAGGTGGCTACACCTTC; CDR3aa: CASSQGQEPSGGYTF
d_gene: -; j_gene: TRBJ1-5; abundance: -; v_gene: TRBV27; CDR3nt: TGTGCCAGCAGTTTGGGGGGATATGATCAGCCCCAGCATTTT; CDR3aa: CASSLGGYDQPQHF
d_gene: -; j_gene: TRBJ1-4; abundance: -; v_gene: TRBV6-5; CDR3nt: TGTGCCAGCAGTTACTCACAGGGCATGAATGAAAAACTGTTTTTT; CDR3aa: CASSYSQGMNEKLFF
d_gene: TRBD2; j_gene: TRBJ2-2; abundance: -; v_gene: TRBV9; CDR3nt: TGTGCCAGCAGCGCGGAGCTAGCGGCGAACACCGGGGAGCTGTTTTTT; CDR3aa: CASSAELAANTGELFF
d_gene: TRBD2; j_gene: TRBJ2-1; abundance: -; v_gene: TRBV10-3; CDR3nt: TGTGCCATCAGTCCGGGACTAGCGTCCAATGAGCAGTTCTTC; CDR3aa: CAISPGLASNEQFF
d_gene: -; j_gene: TRBJ1-2; abundance: -; v_gene: TRBV19; CDR3nt: TGTGCCAGTAGTTATCCGGACAGTACTAACTATGGCTACACCTTC; CDR3aa: CASSYPDSTNYGYTF
d_gene: TRBD1; j_gene: TRBJ1-3; abundance: once; v_gene: TRBV7-2; CDR3nt: TGTGCCAGCAGCACCCGGACAGGGGGCGTCGAAGGAAACACCATATATTTT; CDR3aa: CASSTRTGGVEGNTIYF
d_gene: -; j_gene: TRBJ1-6; abundance: few; v_gene: TRBV5-1; CDR3nt: TGCGCCAGCAGCTTGGCTATGAGAGATTCACCCCTCCACTTT; CDR3aa: CASSLAMRDSPLHF
d_gene: TRBD2; j_gene: TRBJ2-1; abundance: once; v_gene: TRBV10-3; CDR3nt: TGTGCCACCTCAACAGGTGGGACTAGCGGGAGTTGGAACAATGAGCAGTTCTTC; CDR3aa: CATSTGGTSGSWNNEQFF
d_gene: -; j_gene: TRBJ2-6; abundance: -; v_gene: TRBV4-2; CDR3nt: TGTGCCAGCAGCCAAGTAGTAAGTCCCGATAGCAGGGCGGGGGCCAACGTCCTGACTTTC; CDR3aa: CASSQVVSPDSRAGANVLTF
d_gene: TRBD2; j_gene: TRBJ2-2; abundance: -; v_gene: TRBV7-2; CDR3nt: TGTGCCAGCAGCCCAGATACTAGCGGGGGGGCCCCGGGGGAGCTGTTTTTT; CDR3aa: CASSPDTSGGAPGELFF
d_gene: -; j_gene: TRBJ1-3; abundance: -; v_gene: TRBV30; CDR3nt: TGTGCCTGGGGACTAATCTCTGGAAACACCATATATTTT; CDR3aa: CAWGLISGNTIYF
d_gene: TRBD1; j_gene: TRBJ2-3; abundance: once; v_gene: TRBV6-5; CDR3nt: TGTGCCACCGGACAGGGGCTTTTCGATACGCAGTATTTT; CDR3aa: CATGQGLFDTQYF
d_gene: TRBD2; j_gene: TRBJ2-2; abundance: -; v_gene: TRBV7-2; CDR3nt: TGTGCCAGCAGCTTACGGGGGGGTCCCCAGAACACCGGGGAGCTGTTTTTT; CDR3aa: CASSLRGGPQNTGELFF
d_gene: TRBD1; j_gene: TRBJ2-2; abundance: -; v_gene: TRBV10-3; CDR3nt: TGTGCCATCAGTGATATCGGGACAGGGGGTCCGGACACCGGGGAGCTGTTTTTT; CDR3aa: CAISDIGTGGPDTGELFF
d_gene: TRBD2; j_gene: TRBJ2-1; abundance: -; v_gene: TRBV4-3; CDR3nt: TGCGCCAGCAGCCATAATAGCGGGGGGGCTGGAAATGAGCAGTTCTTC; CDR3aa: CASSHNSGGAGNEQFF
d_gene: -; j_gene: TRBJ2-5; abundance: -; v_gene: TRBV5-1; CDR3nt: TGCGCCAGCAGCCTCCTCAGCGTAGGGGAGGAAGAGACCCAGTACTTC; CDR3aa: CASSLLSVGEEETQYF
d_gene: TRBD2; j_gene: TRBJ2-3; abundance: once; v_gene: TRBV6-6; CDR3nt: TGTGCCAGCAGCGAATCCACTAGCGGCTTCACAGATACGCAGTATTTT; CDR3aa: CASSESTSGFTDTQYF
d_gene: -; j_gene: TRBJ1-4; abundance: -; v_gene: TRBV19; CDR3nt: TGTGCCAGTAGCATCAGCGCAACTAATGAAAAACTGTTTTTT; CDR3aa: CASSISATNEKLFF
d_gene: TRBD2; j_gene: TRBJ2-1; abundance: once; v_gene: TRBV7-2; CDR3nt: TGTGCCAGCAGCTTAGGGCGGGGGGCCTACAATGAGCAGTTCTTC; CDR3aa: CASSLGRGAYNEQFF
d_gene: -; j_gene: TRBJ2-1; abundance: -; v_gene: TRBV5-4; CDR3nt: TGTGCCAGCAGCTTATTCCAGGGAGGCGGTGAGCAGTTCTTC; CDR3aa: CASSLFQGGGEQFF
d_gene: TRBD1; j_gene: TRBJ2-4; abundance: few; v_gene: TRBV6-2/TRBV6-3; CDR3nt: TGTGCCAGCAGTCGAGCCAGGGGGCTGAACATTCAGTACTTC; CDR3aa: CASSRARGLNIQYF
d_gene: -; j_gene: TRBJ2-1; abundance: medium-sized; v_gene: TRBV4-3; CDR3nt: TGCGCCAGCAGCCCCAGGGGAAGGACGGGTGAGCAGTTCTTC; CDR3aa: CASSPRGRTGEQFF
d_gene: -; j_gene: TRBJ2-3; abundance: -; v_gene: TRBV5-1; CDR3nt: TGCGCCAGCAGCTTTGGAGCGAGAACAGATACGCAGTATTTT; CDR3aa: CASSFGARTDTQYF
d_gene: -; j_gene: TRBJ2-5; abundance: -; v_gene: TRBV4-3; CDR3nt: TGCGCCAGCAGCCAAGATCGGCTAGCGAGAGAGACCCAGTACTTC; CDR3aa: CASSQDRLARETQYF
d_gene: -; j_gene: TRBJ1-6; abundance: once; v_gene: TRBV6-2/TRBV6-3; CDR3nt: TGTGCCAGCAGTTATCTTGAGCCCATACAGGGATCACCCCTCCACTTT; CDR3aa: CASSYLEPIQGSPLHF
d_gene: -; j_gene: TRBJ1-1; abundance: few; v_gene: TRBV18; CDR3nt: TGTGCCAGCTCAAAATTTGACTCGGACACTGAAGCTTTCTTT; CDR3aa: CASSKFDSDTEAFF
d_gene: -; j_gene: TRBJ1-1; abundance: -; v_gene: TRBV24-1; CDR3nt: TGTGCCGCTAATGGGGGCTCGGGAACTGAAGCTTTCTTT; CDR3aa: CAANGGSGTEAFF
d_gene: -; j_gene: TRBJ1-1; abundance: -; v_gene: TRBV7-2; CDR3nt: TGTGCCAGCAACACACGGACATTGAACACTGAAGCTTTCTTT; CDR3aa: CASNTRTLNTEAFF
d_gene: TRBD1; j_gene: TRBJ2-3; abundance: -; v_gene: TRBV19; CDR3nt: TGTGCCAGTGCCACCGGGACAGGGAGAAGGGATACGCAGTATTTT; CDR3aa: CASATGTGRRDTQYF
d_gene: TRBD2; j_gene: TRBJ2-1; abundance: -; v_gene: TRBV6-1; CDR3nt: TGTGCCAGCAGTGCTCCCCGGCGGGGGGGAGGCAATGAGCAGTTCTTC; CDR3aa: CASSAPRRGGGNEQFF
d_gene: TRBD1; j_gene: TRBJ1-3; abundance: -; v_gene: TRBV9; CDR3nt: TGTGCCAGCAGCGTGGGACAGGGATTCTCTGGAAACACCATATATTTT; CDR3aa: CASSVGQGFSGNTIYF
d_gene: TRBD2; j_gene: TRBJ2-5; abundance: -; v_gene: TRBV2; CDR3nt: TGTGCCAGCAACCCGGGAGGAGAGACCCAGTACTTC; CDR3aa: CASNPGGETQYF
d_gene: -; j_gene: TRBJ1-2; abundance: -; v_gene: TRBV3-1/TRBV3-2; CDR3nt: TGTGCCAGCAGCCAATCTCGTTCTAACTATGGCTACACCTTC; CDR3aa: CASSQSRSNYGYTF
d_gene: TRBD1; j_gene: TRBJ1-1; abundance: -; v_gene: TRBV19; CDR3nt: TGTGCCAGTAGTAGCACAGGGGCGAACACTGAAGCTTTCTTT; CDR3aa: CASSSTGANTEAFF
d_gene: TRBD2; j_gene: TRBJ2-2; abundance: -; v_gene: TRBV10-3; CDR3nt: TGTGCCATCAGTGAGGCGGGAGGGCGTACCGGGGAGCTGTTTTTT; CDR3aa: CAISEAGGRTGELFF
d_gene: TRBD2; j_gene: TRBJ2-1; abundance: -; v_gene: TRBV7-2; CDR3nt: TGTGCCAGCAGCTTAGCAGGGGGGACTAGTCCGCATGAGCAGTTCTTC; CDR3aa: CASSLAGGTSPHEQFF
d_gene: TRBD1; j_gene: TRBJ1-2; abundance: -; v_gene: TRBV6-2/TRBV6-3; CDR3nt: TGTGCCAGCAGCCCTAAGGATCGGGACAGTATCTATGGCTACACCTTC; CDR3aa: CASSPKDRDSIYGYTF
d_gene: TRBD2; j_gene: TRBJ2-5; abundance: -; v_gene: TRBV7-2; CDR3nt: TGTGCCAGCAGCTTAGCGCGGGAGGGCCGGGAGACCCAGTACTTC; CDR3aa: CASSLAREGRETQYF
d_gene: TRBD2; j_gene: TRBJ2-3; abundance: -; v_gene: TRBV2; CDR3nt: TGTGCCAGCGAGAGGCTAGCGGGAGCAGATACGCAGTATTTT; CDR3aa: CASERLAGADTQYF
d_gene: -; j_gene: TRBJ2-5; abundance: once; v_gene: TRBV30; CDR3nt: TGTGCCTGGAGTGTACTCGAGACCCAGTACTTC; CDR3aa: CAWSVLETQYF
d_gene: TRBD1; j_gene: TRBJ2-1; abundance: -; v_gene: TRBV18; CDR3nt: TGTGCCAGCCAAACCCGGACAGGGGGTTTGCGGGCCCAGGACAATGAGCAGTTCTTC; CDR3aa: CASQTRTGGLRAQDNEQFF
d_gene: TRBD2; j_gene: TRBJ2-1; abundance: -; v_gene: TRBV11-3; CDR3nt: TGTGCCAGCAGCTCAGGGACTAGCCTCCACAATGAGCAGTTCTTC; CDR3aa: CASSSGTSLHNEQFF
d_gene: TRBD2; j_gene: TRBJ2-3; abundance: -; v_gene: TRBV6-1; CDR3nt: TGTGCCAGCAGTGAAACCGTTGGCGGGGGGGCATTAGATACGCAGTATTTT; CDR3aa: CASSETVGGGALDTQYF
d_gene: TRBD2; j_gene: TRBJ2-1; abundance: -; v_gene: TRBV18; CDR3nt: TGTGCCAGCTCACCGACTAGCCTTTACAATGAGCAGTTCTTC; CDR3aa: CASSPTSLYNEQFF
d_gene: TRBD2; j_gene: TRBJ2-3; abundance: -; v_gene: TRBV6-4; CDR3nt: TGTGCCAGCAGTGAGGAGAGCGGGGAGGGAGATACGCAGTATTTT; CDR3aa: CASSEESGEGDTQYF
d_gene: TRBD2; j_gene: TRBJ2-1; abundance: -; v_gene: TRBV19; CDR3nt: TGTGCCAGTAGTATCGGACTAGCGGATTACAATGAGCAGTTCTTC; CDR3aa: CASSIGLADYNEQFF
d_gene: -; j_gene: TRBJ1-3; abundance: once; v_gene: TRBV3-1/TRBV3-2; CDR3nt: TGTGCCAGCAGCCAAGTTCAGAACACCATATATTTT; CDR3aa: CASSQVQNTIYF
d_gene: TRBD2; j_gene: TRBJ2-5; abundance: -; v_gene: TRBV11-2; CDR3nt: TGTGCCAGCAGCTTATCGGCGGGGGGGCGGGAGACCCAGTACTTC; CDR3aa: CASSLSAGGRETQYF
d_gene: TRBD1; j_gene: TRBJ2-3; abundance: -; v_gene: TRBV11-3; CDR3nt: TGTGCCAGCAGCCCGGGACAGGCCACAGATACGCAGTATTTT; CDR3aa: CASSPGQATDTQYF
d_gene: TRBD1; j_gene: TRBJ2-1; abundance: few; v_gene: TRBV24-1; CDR3nt: TGTGCCACCAGTGACCCCACCGGGACAGGGGGAAACCTGCGATACAATGAGCAGTTCTTC; CDR3aa: CATSDPTGTGGNLRYNEQFF
d_gene: TRBD2; j_gene: TRBJ2-1; abundance: -; v_gene: TRBV24-1; CDR3nt: TGTGCCACCAGTGATTGGACTAGCCGAGATGAGCAGTTCTTC; CDR3aa: CATSDWTSRDEQFF
d_gene: TRBD2; j_gene: TRBJ2-2; abundance: -; v_gene: TRBV19; CDR3nt: TGTGCCAGTAGTACTCCTCTCCAGCGGGGGGGTCTCTACACCGGGGAGCTGTTTTTT; CDR3aa: CASSTPLQRGGLYTGELFF
d_gene: -; j_gene: TRBJ2-1; abundance: -; v_gene: TRBV9; CDR3nt: TGTGCCAGCAGCGAATATCTCAAGCAAGATGAGCAGTTCTTC; CDR3aa: CASSEYLKQDEQFF
d_gene: -; j_gene: TRBJ1-6; abundance: -; v_gene: TRBV6-1; CDR3nt: TGTGCCAGCAGTGAAACTGGTTTTTCGGCCCTCCACTTT; CDR3aa: CASSETGFSALHF
d_gene: TRBD2; j_gene: TRBJ2-2; abundance: -; v_gene: TRBV10-1; CDR3nt: TGCGCCAGCAGTGAGGTAGCGGGGGCCGTAACGGGCACCGGGGAGCTGTTTTTT; CDR3aa: CASSEVAGAVTGTGELFF
d_gene: TRBD1; j_gene: TRBJ1-2; abundance: -; v_gene: TRBV7-2; CDR3nt: TGTGCCAGCAGCTCAAACCCAGGGGGTGGCTACACCTTC; CDR3aa: CASSSNPGGGYTF
d_gene: -; j_gene: TRBJ2-3; abundance: -; v_gene: TRBV7-9; CDR3nt: TGTGCCAGCAGCTTCGCGGGGAGCACAGATACGCAGTATTTT; CDR3aa: CASSFAGSTDTQYF